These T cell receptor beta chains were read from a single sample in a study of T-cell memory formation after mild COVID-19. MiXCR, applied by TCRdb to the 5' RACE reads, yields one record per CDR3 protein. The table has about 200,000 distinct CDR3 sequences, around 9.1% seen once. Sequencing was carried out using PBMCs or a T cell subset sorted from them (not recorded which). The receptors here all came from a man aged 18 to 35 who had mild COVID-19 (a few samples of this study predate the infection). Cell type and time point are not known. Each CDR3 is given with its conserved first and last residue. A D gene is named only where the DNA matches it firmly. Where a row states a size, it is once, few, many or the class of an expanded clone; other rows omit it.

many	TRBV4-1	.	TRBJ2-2	TGCGCCAGCAGCCAGGGGGCTAAGAACACCGGGGAGCTGTTTTTT	CASSQGAKNTGELFF
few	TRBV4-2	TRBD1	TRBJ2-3	TGTGCCAGCAGCCAAGGACAGGGGGCTACAGATACGCAGTATTTT	CASSQGQGATDTQYF
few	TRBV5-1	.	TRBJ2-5	TGCGCCAGCAGCGGAGCACCCGGGGCTCAAGAGACCCAGTACTTC	CASSGAPGAQETQYF
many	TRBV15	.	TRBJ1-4	TGTGCCACCAGTCCGAGGACGGGAGAAAAACTGTTTTTT	CATSPRTGEKLFF
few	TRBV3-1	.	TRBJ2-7	TGTGCCAGCAGCCCGACGACGGGGAGTGGCGAGCAGTACTTC	CASSPTTGSGEQYF
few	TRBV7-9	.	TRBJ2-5	TGTGCCAGCTTAATTACGGGCCGCGAGGATCGGGAGACCCAGTACTTC	CASLITGREDRETQYF
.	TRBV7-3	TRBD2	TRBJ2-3	TGTGCCAGCAGCTCATTAGCGGGGCCGGGAGATACGCAGTATTTT	CASSSLAGPGDTQYF
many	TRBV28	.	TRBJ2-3	TGTGCCAGCGTTAGTTATGGCACAGATACGCAGTATTTT	CASVSYGTDTQYF
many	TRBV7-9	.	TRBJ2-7	TGTGCCAGCAGCCCCCGACAGGAATCCCACGAGCAGTACTTC	CASSPRQESHEQYF
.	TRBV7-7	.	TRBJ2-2	TGTGCCAGCAGCTTCGGCACCGGGGAGCTGTTTTTT	CASSFGTGELFF
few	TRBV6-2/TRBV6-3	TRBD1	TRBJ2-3	TGTGCCAGCGAGACAGGGAGCACAGATACGCAGTATTTT	CASETGSTDTQYF
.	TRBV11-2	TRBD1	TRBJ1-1	TGTGCCAGCAGCTTAGCCTTTACAGGGGGCTCCCCTGAAGCTTTCTTT	CASSLAFTGGSPEAFF
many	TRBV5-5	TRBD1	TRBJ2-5	TGTGCCAGCAGCTCGACGGGACAGGGGGCCGGCGAGACCCAGTACTTC	CASSSTGQGAGETQYF
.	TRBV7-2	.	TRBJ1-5	TGTGCCAGCAGCTTAGAGTGGCCACTCAATCAGCCCCAGCATTTT	CASSLEWPLNQPQHF
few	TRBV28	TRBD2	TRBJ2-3	TGTGCCAGCAGTTTCCAAAAAGCGGGGGGGACAGATACGCAGTATTTT	CASSFQKAGGTDTQYF
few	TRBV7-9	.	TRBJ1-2	TGTGCCAGCAGCCTCGTGGGATATAATGGCTACACCTTC	CASSLVGYNGYTF
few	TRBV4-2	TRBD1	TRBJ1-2	TGTGCCAGCAGCCAAGAGGGACAGGGGTATAATGGCTACACCTTC	CASSQEGQGYNGYTF
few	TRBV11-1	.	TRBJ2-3	TGTGCCAGCAGCAGAGGGGGCACAGATACGCAGTATTTT	CASSRGGTDTQYF
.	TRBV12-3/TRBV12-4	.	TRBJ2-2	TGTGCCAGCACCTCAATGCGGGTGGCCGGGGAGCTGTTTTTT	CASTSMRVAGELFF
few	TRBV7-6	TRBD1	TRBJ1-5	TGTGCCAGCAGCATACAGGGGGGCAATCAGCCCCAGCATTTT	CASSIQGGNQPQHF
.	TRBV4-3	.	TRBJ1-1	TGCGCCAGCAGCCAAGGGCTCCCGCTAACTGAAGCTTTCTTT	CASSQGLPLTEAFF
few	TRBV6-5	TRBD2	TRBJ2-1	TGTGCCAGCAGTTCTAGGACTAGCGGGGGAGGTGAGCAGTTCTTC	CASSSRTSGGGEQFF
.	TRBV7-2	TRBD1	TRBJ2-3	TGTGCCAGCAGAGGGGGCTCCGGTCGCACAGATACGCAGTATTTT	CASRGGSGRTDTQYF
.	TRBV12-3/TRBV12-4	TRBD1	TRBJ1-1	TGTGCCAGCAGGGGACAGGCTGAAGCTTTCTTT	CASRGQAEAFF
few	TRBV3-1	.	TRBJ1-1	TGTGCCAGCAGCCAAGTTACATCGTCAAGAGCTTTCTTT	CASSQVTSSRAFF
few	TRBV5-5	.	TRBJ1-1	TGTGCCAGCAGCTTTCTGCAGGGCTACACTGAAGCTTTCTTT	CASSFLQGYTEAFF
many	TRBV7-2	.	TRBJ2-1	TGTGCCAGCAGCGCCCGGGCGCAGGGCCTATCAAATGAGCAGTTCTTC	CASSARAQGLSNEQFF
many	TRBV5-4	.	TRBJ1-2	TGTGCCAGCAGGGCGACAGGTGACTATGGCTACACCTTC	CASRATGDYGYTF
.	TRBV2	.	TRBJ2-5	TGTGCCAGCAGTGATGGGGGCCCGGGGCAAGAGACCCAGTACTTC	CASSDGGPGQETQYF
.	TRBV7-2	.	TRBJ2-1	TGTGCCAGCAGCTTAGAAAAGGTTTGGGATGAGCAGTTCTTC	CASSLEKVWDEQFF
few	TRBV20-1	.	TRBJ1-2	TGCAGTGCTAGAGGGTTGGGGGCCATGGACTATGGCTACACCTTC	CSARGLGAMDYGYTF
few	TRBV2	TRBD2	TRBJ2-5	TGTGCCAGCAGTGTAGCCCTAGCGGGGGAGGAGACCCAGTACTTC	CASSVALAGEETQYF
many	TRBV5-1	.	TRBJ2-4	TGCGCCAGCAGCGTAGGACCTGGAGGGGTGGCTATCACTGTCGCCAAAAACATTCAGTACTTC	CASSVGPGGVAITVAKNIQYF
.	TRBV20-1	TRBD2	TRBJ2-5	TGCAGTACGACCAACATCTGGGGCGGGGGAAGACAAGAGACCCAGTACTTC	CSTTNIWGGGRQETQYF